The source of this T cell receptor (beta chain) is a study of brain T cells in children with intractable seizures. The table came from immunoSEQ multiplex PCR; TCRdb's copy has only in-frame clones and leaves some out. Of roughly 23,000 clones listed, under 95% are singletons. The germline V and J ends were trimmed by 0 bases and 1 base, with 15 bases remaining between them. CDR1 and CDR2 from the germline V gene are SGHRS and YFSETQ. The CDR3 has 17 amino acids. The source of this sequence is a boy under 18 with focal cortical dysplasia and intractable seizures. The source material was peripheral blood, sampled at surgery. This sequence joins TRBV5-1 and TRBJ2-3; D unclear. The DNA for the CDR3 is TGCGCCAGCAGCTTGGCCCCTAGTCCCGTAGGCACAGATACGCAGTATTTT. Its protein product is CASSLAPSPVGTDTQYF.